This T cell receptor beta chain was sequenced during a study of blood T cell repertoires in COVID-19. On the study more broadly: There were acute and convalescent COVID-19 samples, and they came from the United States, Italy and Spain. T cells, B-cell-depleted T cells, or PBMCs supplied cDNA or gDNA.

Under the authors' procedure: Estimation of nucleated cell counts relied on the amplification of reference gene primers. Sequencing was performed with immunoSEQ multiplex PCR; in TCRdb, only in-frame clones are kept and a portion is missing. V and J calls and clone size are as listed in that table; D and trimming were resolved from the DNA. The table records approximately 130,000 clones, approximately 68% of them present only once. Source material: peripheral blood. The source of this sequence is a woman aged 70-85 years with acute or convalescent COVID-19.

DNA for the CDR3: TGTGCCAGCAGCAACAACGCCGGGGGAAGGGGTAATTCACCCCTCCACTTT. This codes for CASSNNAGGRGNSPLHF. The chain combines TRBV7-9 with TRBJ1-6; D is perhaps TRBD1 (5 bases). This CDR3 comprises 17 residues. Germline V CDR1 and CDR2: SEHNR, FQNEAQ (reference sequence). Trimming left V 5 bases short and J 6 bases short, with 20 bases between.